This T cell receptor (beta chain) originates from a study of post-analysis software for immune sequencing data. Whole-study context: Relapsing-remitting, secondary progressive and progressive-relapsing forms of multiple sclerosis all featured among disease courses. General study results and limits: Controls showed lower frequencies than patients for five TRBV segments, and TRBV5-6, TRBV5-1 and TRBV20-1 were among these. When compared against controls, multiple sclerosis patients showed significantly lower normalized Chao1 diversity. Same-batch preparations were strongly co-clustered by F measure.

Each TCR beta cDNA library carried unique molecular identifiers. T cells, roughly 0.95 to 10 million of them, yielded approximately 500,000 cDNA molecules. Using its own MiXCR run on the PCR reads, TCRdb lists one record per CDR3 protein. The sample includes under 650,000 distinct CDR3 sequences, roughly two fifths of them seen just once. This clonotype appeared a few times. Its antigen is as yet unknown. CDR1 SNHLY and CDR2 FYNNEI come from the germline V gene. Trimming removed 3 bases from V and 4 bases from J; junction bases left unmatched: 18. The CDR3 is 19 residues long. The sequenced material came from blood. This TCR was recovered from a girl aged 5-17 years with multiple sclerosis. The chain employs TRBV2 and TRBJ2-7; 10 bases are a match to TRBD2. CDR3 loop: CASSDRGFSGRIIRYEQYF. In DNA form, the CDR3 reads TGTGCCAGCAGTGACCGGGGATTTAGCGGGAGGATTATTCGGTACGAGCAGTACTTC.